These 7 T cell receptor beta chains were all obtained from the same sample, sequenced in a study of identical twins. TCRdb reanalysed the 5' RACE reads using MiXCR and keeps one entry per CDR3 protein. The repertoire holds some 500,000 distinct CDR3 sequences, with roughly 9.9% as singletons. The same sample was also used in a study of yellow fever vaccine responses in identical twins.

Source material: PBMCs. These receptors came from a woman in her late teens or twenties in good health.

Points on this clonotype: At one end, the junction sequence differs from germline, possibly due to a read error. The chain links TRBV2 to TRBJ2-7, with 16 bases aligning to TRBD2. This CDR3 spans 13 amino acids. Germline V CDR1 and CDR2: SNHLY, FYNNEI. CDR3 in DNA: TGCTCCGGGACTAGCGGGGGGGGTTACGAGCAGTACTTC. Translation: CSGTSGGGYEQYF.

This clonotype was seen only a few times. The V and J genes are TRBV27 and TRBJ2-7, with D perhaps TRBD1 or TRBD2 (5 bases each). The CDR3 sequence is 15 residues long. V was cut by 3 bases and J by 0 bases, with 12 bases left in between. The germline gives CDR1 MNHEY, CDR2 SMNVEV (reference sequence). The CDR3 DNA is TGTGCCAGCAGTTTGTACGGGGCACCCTCCTACGAGCAGTACTTC. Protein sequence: CASSLYGAPSYEQYF.

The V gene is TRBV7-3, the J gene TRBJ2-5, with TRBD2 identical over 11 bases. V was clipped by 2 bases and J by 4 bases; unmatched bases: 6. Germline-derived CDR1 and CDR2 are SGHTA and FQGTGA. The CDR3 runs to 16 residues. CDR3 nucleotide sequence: TGTGCCAGCAGCTTATGGGTAGCGGGGGGGCCAGAGACCCAGTACTTC. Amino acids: CASSLWVAGGPETQYF.

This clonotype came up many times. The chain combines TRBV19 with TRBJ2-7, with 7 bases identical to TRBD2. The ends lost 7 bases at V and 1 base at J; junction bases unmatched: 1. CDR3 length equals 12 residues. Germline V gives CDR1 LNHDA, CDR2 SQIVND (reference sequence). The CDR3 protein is CASIAGSYEQYF. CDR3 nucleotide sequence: TGTGCCAGTATAGCGGGTTCCTACGAGCAGTACTTC.

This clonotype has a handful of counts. The CDR3 nucleotides read TGCGCCAGCAGCCTAATGACTAGCGGGTCACACAATGAGCAGTTCTTC. As protein: CASSLMTSGSHNEQFF. This rearrangement joins TRBV5-1 to TRBJ2-1, with 10 bases lining up with TRBD2. The length of the CDR3 is 16 residues. Germline CDR1 SGHRS, CDR2 YFSETQ. Germline trimming cut 4 bases from V and 5 bases from J; bases unmatched to any gene: 9.

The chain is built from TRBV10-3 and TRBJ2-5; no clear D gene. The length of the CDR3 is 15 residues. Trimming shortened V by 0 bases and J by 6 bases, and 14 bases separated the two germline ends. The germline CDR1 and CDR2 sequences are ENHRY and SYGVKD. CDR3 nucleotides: TGTGCCATCAGTGAGTCGGACGGGTCAGGAAAGACCCAGTACTTC. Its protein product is CAISESDGSGKTQYF.

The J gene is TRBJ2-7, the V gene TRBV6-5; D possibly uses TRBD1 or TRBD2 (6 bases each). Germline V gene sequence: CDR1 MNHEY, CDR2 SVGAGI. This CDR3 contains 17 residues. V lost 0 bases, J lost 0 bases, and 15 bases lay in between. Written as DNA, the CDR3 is TGTGCCAGCAGTTACTCTTCGAGGGGGGCTGACTCCTACGAGCAGTACTTC. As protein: CASSYSSRGADSYEQYF.